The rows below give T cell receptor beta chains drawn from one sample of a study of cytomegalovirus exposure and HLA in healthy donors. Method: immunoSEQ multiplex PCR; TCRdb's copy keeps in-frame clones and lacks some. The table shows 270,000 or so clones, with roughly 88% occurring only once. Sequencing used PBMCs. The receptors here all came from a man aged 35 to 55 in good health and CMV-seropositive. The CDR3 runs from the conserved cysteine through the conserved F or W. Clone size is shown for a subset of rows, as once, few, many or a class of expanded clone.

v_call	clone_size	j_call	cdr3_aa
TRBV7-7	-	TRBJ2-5	CASSLAGTTETQYF
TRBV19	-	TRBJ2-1	CASTLAGGVSYNEQFF
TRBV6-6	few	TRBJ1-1	CASTPGGTSEAFF
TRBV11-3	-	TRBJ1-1	CASSLNRGASDPEAFF
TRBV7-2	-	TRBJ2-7	CASSTGTGSFYEQYF
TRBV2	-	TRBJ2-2	CASSEQGNTGELFF
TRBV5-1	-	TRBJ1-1	CASSPVQTGAGDTEAFF
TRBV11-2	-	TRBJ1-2	CASSSLRGSANYGYTF
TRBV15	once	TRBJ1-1	CATAQGASTEAFF
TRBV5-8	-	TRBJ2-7	CASSLGLAASYEQYF
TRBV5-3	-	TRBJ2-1	CARSLDGKIPNEQFF
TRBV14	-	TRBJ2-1	CASSQGRVGEYNEQFF
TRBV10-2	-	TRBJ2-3	CASSYRTSGKTSTDTQYF
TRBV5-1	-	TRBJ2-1	CASSLYRVEATEQFF
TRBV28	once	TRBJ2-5	CASNPSTRGETQYF
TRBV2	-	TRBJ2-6	CASSARGSSGANVLTF
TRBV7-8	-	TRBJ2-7	CASSPGQGGYEQYF
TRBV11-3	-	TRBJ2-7	CASSLEGTSYEQYF
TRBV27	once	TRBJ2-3	CASSLSGALTDTQYF
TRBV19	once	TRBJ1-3	CASPFSGTGGNTIYF
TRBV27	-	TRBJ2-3	CASSLSGTPRTDTQYF
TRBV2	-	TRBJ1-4	CASSKQGGNEKLFF
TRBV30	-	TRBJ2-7	CAWTGQGNFYEQYF
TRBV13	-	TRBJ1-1	CASSLGRAGVNTEAFF
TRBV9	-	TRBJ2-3	CASSYSGELTDTQYF
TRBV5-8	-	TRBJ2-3	CASSLRQGATDTQYF
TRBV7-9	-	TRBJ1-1	CASSLSGTGLGAFF
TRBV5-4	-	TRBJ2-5	CASSLVASGIQETQYF
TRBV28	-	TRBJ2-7	CASSPVGYEQYF
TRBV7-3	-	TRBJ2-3	CASSSSGTSGRGTDTQYF
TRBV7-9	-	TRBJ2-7	CASSGWDSGYEQYF
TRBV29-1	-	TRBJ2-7	CSAWTVNYEQYF
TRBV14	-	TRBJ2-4	CASSQDGRGPQNIQYF
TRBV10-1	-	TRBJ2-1	CASSTSGSGNLGHEQFF
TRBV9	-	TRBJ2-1	CASSVGQGLRNEQFF
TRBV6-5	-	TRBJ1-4	CASSYDRGPQEKLFF
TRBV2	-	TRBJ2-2	CASRKEPGGTGELFF
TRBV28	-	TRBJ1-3	CASSLGGLYSGNTIYF
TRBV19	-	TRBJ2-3	CASRNGADTQYF
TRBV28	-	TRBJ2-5	CASGALGGETQYF
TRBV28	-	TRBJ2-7	CASTGTSSPEQYF
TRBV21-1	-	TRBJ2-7	CASRVRRDSSYEQYF
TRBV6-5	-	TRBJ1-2	CASRTDRASGGYTF
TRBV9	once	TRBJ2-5	CASSVRLAGETQYF
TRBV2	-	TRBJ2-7	CASSDSGSVQYF
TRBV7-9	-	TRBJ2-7	CASSGLNEQYF
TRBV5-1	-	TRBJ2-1	CASSLASLAGGLNEQFF
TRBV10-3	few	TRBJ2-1	CAIRSSGSYNEQFF
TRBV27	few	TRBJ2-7	CASSLPGTGLYEQYF
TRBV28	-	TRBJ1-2	CASRTRVYGYTF
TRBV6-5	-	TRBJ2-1	CASSQRESYNEQFF
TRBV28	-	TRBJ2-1	CASSLRGDEQFF
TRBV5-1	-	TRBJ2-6	CASSLPWRTGGSGANVLTF
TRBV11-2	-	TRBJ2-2	CASSPLTDTGELFF
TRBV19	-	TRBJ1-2	CASSWQGAPNYGYTF
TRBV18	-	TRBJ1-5	CASSPQGDLGNQPQHF
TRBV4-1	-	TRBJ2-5	CASSSRGIAGVLETQYF